In this sample, the clone carrying this T cell receptor (beta chain) turned up many times. Its cognate antigen is unknown. The sample comes from a study of Graves' ophthalmopathy and Graves' hyperthyroidism. The study's findings and limits: Blood also contained most of the expanded thyroid clonotypes above 0.001 frequency.

Calling hyperthyroidism stable required that no ophthalmopathy show up within 18 months of follow-up. PBMCs were isolated from a roughly 9.3 ml sample of fresh peripheral blood. The CDR3 consists of 15 residues. Germline V gene lookup returns CDR1 MNHNS and CDR2 SASEGT. The ends lost 10 bases at V and 2 bases at J; junction bases unmatched: 9. The authors amplified TCR beta CDR3 regions from RNA transcripts. RT-PCR in the first round used HTBI primers; a second-round multiplex PCR followed. TCRdb reprocessed the multiplex PCR reads with MiXCR, giving one entry per CDR3 protein. The profile shows hundreds of thousands of distinct CDR3 sequences, about 24% of them singletons.

This clonotype was sampled from a woman younger than 35 with stable Graves' hyperthyroidism. Some clones in this sample may be carry-over from other donors' samples. The chain combines TRBV6-1 with TRBJ2-5, with TRBD2 identical over 11 bases. Sequencing input: peripheral blood. The CDR3 DNA sequence: TGTGCCACAGTCGCCGGGACTAGCGGACAAGAGACCCAGTACTTC. Translating gives CATVAGTSGQETQYF.